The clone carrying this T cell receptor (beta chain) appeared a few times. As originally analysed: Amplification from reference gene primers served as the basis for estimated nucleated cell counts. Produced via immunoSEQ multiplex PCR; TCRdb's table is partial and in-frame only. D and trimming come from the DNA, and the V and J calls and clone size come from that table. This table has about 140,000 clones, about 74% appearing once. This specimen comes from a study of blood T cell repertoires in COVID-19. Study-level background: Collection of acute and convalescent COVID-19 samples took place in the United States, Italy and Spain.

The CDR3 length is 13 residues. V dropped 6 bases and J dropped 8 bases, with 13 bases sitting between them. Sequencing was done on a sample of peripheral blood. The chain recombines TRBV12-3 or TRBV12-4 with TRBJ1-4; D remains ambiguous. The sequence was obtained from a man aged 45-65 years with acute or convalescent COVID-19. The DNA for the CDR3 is TGTGCCAGCAGCCTAGAATTCACCGAAAAACTGTTTTTT. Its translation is CASSLEFTEKLFF.